These 13 T cell receptor beta chains were all obtained from the same sample, sequenced in a study of blood T cell repertoires in COVID-19. The table came from immunoSEQ multiplex PCR; TCRdb's copy has only in-frame clones and leaves some out. The sample has some 140,000 clones, around 79% seen once. The specimen was peripheral blood. The receptors were sampled from an older man with acute or convalescent COVID-19.

This chain links TRBV5-4 with TRBJ2-7; 8 bases are a match to TRBD2. The germline V gene encodes CDR1 SGHNT and CDR2 YYREEE (reference sequence). This CDR3 has 14 amino acids. The V segment lost 5 bases and the J segment 5 bases; nucleotides outside the gene matches: 9. CDR3 bases: TGTGCCAGCAGTACCGGGGGGGCCGTCGACGAGCAGTACTTC. Its translation is CASSTGGAVDEQYF.

V usage is TRBV6-1 and J usage is TRBJ2-1, with unresolved D. Germline V gene lookup returns CDR1 MNHNS and CDR2 SASEGT. There are 15 residues in the CDR3. V lost 2 bases, J lost 0 bases, and 8 bases lay in between. CDR3 sequence: CASSEFYGSYNEQFF. CDR3 DNA sequence: TGTGCCAGCAGTGAATTCTATGGCTCCTACAATGAGCAGTTCTTC.

CDR3 protein: CASGGPTGVIGEQYF. In nucleotides, the CDR3 is TGCGCCAGCGGCGGTCCGACAGGGGTAATTGGGGAGCAGTACTTC. This rearrangement joins TRBV5-1 to TRBJ2-7; 8 nucleotides line up with TRBD1. J gave up 7 bases and V 7 bases, and 16 bases lay outside the gene matches. The CDR3 length is 15 residues. The germline gives CDR1 SGHRS, CDR2 YFSETQ. Complete variable domain (other parts from reference TRBV5-1 and TRBJ2-7): KAGVTQTPRYLIKTRGQQVTLSCSPISGHRSVSWYQQTPGQGLQFLFEYFSETQRNKGNFPGRFSGRQFSNSRSEMNVSTLELGDSALYLCASGGPTGVIGEQYFGPGTRLTVT.

V usage is TRBV7-9 and J usage is TRBJ2-5; maybe TRBD2 (6 bases). The CDR3 consists of 13 residues. Germline V gene data show CDR1 as SEHNR and CDR2 as FQNEAQ (reference sequence). With 5 bases removed from V and 5 bases from J, the gap between germline ends came to 12 bases. The chain's CDR3 is CASSRPGGETQYF. The CDR3 DNA is TGTGCCAGCAGCCGACCTGGAGGGGAGACCCAGTACTTC.

This clone was observed a single time. The rearrangement joins TRBV11-2 to TRBJ2-2, with TRBD2 as a possible D gene (5 bases). The CDR3 covers 15 residues. In germline, CDR1 is SGHAT, CDR2 FQNNGV. V lost 5 bases to trimming and J lost 1 base, with 11 bases between them. The CDR3 coding sequence is TGTGCCAGCAGCCCCACTAGGCAGAACACCGGGGAGCTGTTTTTT. This translates into CASSPTRQNTGELFF.

The rearrangement uses TRBV5-4 and TRBJ1-2; 10 bases map to TRBD1. Germline assignment: CDR1 SGHNT and CDR2 YYREEE (reference sequence). CDR3 length: 18 residues. With 4 bases clipped from V and 10 bases from J, the junction kept 22 bases outside the gene matches. CDR3 sequence: CASSPKPGQGSAAVVYTF. The CDR3 DNA reads as TGTGCCAGCAGCCCGAAACCGGGACAGGGGTCGGCAGCGGTTGTCTACACCTTC.

The chain recombines TRBV5-1 with TRBJ2-7, with D maybe TRBD1 (5 bases). CDR3 length: 13 amino acids. Germline values: CDR1 SGHRS, CDR2 YFSETQ. Trimming removed 0 bases from V and 4 bases from J, with 8 bases in between. Here the CDR3 reads CASSLGPGYEQYV. The CDR3 DNA reads as TGCGCCAGCAGCTTGGGTCCAGGGTACGAGCAGTACGTC.

The CDR3 is CASSESTGFRGRGSNQPQHF. CDR3 nucleotides: TGCGCCAGCAGTGAGTCGACTGGTTTCAGGGGGCGCGGTAGCAATCAGCCCCAGCATTTT. The chain has TRBV10-2 and TRBJ1-5; TRBD1 aligns across 8 bases. Germline trimming cut 0 bases from V and 0 bases from J; bases unmatched to any gene: 13. Germline assignment: CDR1 WSHSY and CDR2 SAAADI. The CDR3 loop spans 20 amino acids.

This clone was counted between two and nine times. V is TRBV5-1 and J is TRBJ1-3; D is uncertain. Germline V gene lookup returns CDR1 SGHRS and CDR2 YFSETQ. Trimming pared 1 base from V and 0 bases from J, leaving 8 bases between. This CDR3 spans 15 amino acids. The CDR3: CASSLTVSSGNTIYF. CDR3 in DNA: TGCGCCAGCAGCTTGACCGTGAGCTCTGGAAACACCATATATTTT.

This clone turned up a few times. The chain carries TRBV7-2 and TRBJ2-7; 13 bases line up with TRBD2. Germline V CDR1 and CDR2: SGHTA, FQGNSA. This CDR3 has 16 amino acids. Trimming cost V 6 bases and J 3 bases; bases outside gene matches: 8. The CDR3 loop is CASRPGTSGVYYEQYF. The CDR3, as DNA: TGTGCCAGCAGACCCGGGACTAGCGGGGTTTACTACGAGCAGTACTTC.

The V and J genes are TRBV5-1 and TRBJ2-3; D is possibly TRBD2 (6 bases). Trimming removed 3 bases at V and 2 bases at J, with 10 bases between. CDR3 length equals 14 residues. Germline CDR1 is SGHRS and CDR2 is YFSETQ. The CDR3 loop reads CASSSGLDTDTQYF. The CDR3 nucleotides are TGCGCCAGCAGCTCGGGACTTGACACAGATACGCAGTATTTT.

The chain employs TRBV5-6 and TRBJ1-3; 7 bases match TRBD1. This CDR3 is built from 16 residues. CDR1 is SGHDT and CDR2 is YYEEEE in the germline V gene. V lost 4 bases, J lost 0 bases, and 7 bases stayed unmatched. The CDR3 protein is CASSPTGTDSGNTIYF. DNA for the CDR3: TGTGCCAGCAGCCCAACCGGGACAGACTCTGGAAACACCATATATTTT.

The V and J genes are TRBV7-3 and TRBJ2-5; 7 bases are shared with TRBD1. Germline V gene data show CDR1 as SGHTA and CDR2 as FQGTGA. CDR3 size: 15 residues. The trim removed 5 bases at V and 7 bases at J, leaving 13 bases unmatched. The CDR3 DNA reads TGTGCCAGCAGCCCGTGGGACAGCGGAATAGGGACCCAGTACTTC. It translates to CASSPWDSGIGTQYF.